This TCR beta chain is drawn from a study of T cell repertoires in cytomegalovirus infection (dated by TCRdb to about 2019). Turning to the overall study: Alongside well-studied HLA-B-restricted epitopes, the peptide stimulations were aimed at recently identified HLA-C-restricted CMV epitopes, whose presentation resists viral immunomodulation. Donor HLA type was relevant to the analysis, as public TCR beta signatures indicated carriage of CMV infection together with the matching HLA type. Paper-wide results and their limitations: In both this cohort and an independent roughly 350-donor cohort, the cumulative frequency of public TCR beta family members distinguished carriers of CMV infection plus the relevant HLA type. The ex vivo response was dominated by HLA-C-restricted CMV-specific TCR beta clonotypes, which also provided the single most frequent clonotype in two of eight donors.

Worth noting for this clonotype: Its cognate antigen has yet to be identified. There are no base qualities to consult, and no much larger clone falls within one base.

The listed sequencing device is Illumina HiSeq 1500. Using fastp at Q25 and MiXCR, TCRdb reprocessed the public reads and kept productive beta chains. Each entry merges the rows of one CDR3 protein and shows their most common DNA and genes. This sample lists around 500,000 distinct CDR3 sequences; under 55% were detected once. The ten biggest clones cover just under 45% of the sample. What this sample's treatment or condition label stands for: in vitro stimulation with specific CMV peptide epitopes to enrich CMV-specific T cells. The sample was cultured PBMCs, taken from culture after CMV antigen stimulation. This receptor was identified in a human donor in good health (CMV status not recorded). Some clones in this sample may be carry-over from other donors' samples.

The CDR3 reads CASSYTRGQPTANEKLFF. The nucleotide sequence reads as follows: TGTGCCAGCAGTTACACCAGAGGACAGCCAACAGCTAATGAAAAACTGTTTTTT. Recombination joined TRBV6-5 with TRBJ1-4; possibly the D gene is TRBD1, per 6 matching bases. Spanning cysteine to phenylalanine, the CDR3 consists of 18 amino acids. The DNA shown is the 54-base CDR3, in frame from base 1. The germline V gene gives CDR1 as MNHEY and CDR2 as SVGAGI. Cut back by 2 bases and 3 bases, the V and J ends lie 19 bases apart.